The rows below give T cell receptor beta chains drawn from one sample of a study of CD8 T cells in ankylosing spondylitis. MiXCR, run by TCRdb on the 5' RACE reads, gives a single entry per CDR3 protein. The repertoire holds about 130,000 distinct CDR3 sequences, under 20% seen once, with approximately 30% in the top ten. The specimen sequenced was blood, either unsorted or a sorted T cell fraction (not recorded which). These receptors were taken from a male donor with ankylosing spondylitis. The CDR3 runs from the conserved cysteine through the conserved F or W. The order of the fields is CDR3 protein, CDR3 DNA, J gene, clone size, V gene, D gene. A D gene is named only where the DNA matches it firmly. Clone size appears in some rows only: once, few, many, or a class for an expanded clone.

CDR3aa: CASSSTEFRMIHEQYF
CDR3nt: TGTGCCAGCAGCTCAACCGAATTTAGGATGATCCACGAGCAGTACTTC
j_gene: TRBJ2-7
abundance: NA
v_gene: TRBV7-9
d_gene: NA

CDR3aa: CASSAAKPYGYTF
CDR3nt: TGTGCCAGCAGTGCGGCCAAACCCTATGGCTACACCTTC
j_gene: TRBJ1-2
abundance: few
v_gene: TRBV25-1
d_gene: NA

CDR3aa: CASSRGWGGSYNEQFF
CDR3nt: TGTGCCAGCAGCCGGGGTTGGGGGGGGTCCTACAATGAGCAGTTCTTC
j_gene: TRBJ2-1
abundance: NA
v_gene: TRBV11-2
d_gene: TRBD2

CDR3aa: CSARAINPGQGVNTGELFF
CDR3nt: TGCAGTGCTAGGGCAATCAACCCGGGACAGGGGGTGAACACCGGGGAGCTGTTTTTT
j_gene: TRBJ2-2
abundance: few
v_gene: TRBV20-1
d_gene: TRBD1

CDR3aa: CASTGGVPDEQFF
CDR3nt: TGTGCCAGCACCGGCGGGGTCCCGGATGAGCAGTTCTTC
j_gene: TRBJ2-1
abundance: NA
v_gene: TRBV7-8
d_gene: NA

CDR3aa: CSARDHASGQETQYF
CDR3nt: TGCAGTGCTAGAGATCACGCTAGCGGCCAAGAGACCCAGTACTTC
j_gene: TRBJ2-5
abundance: few
v_gene: TRBV20-1
d_gene: TRBD2

CDR3aa: CASRRVQGAYEQYF
CDR3nt: TGTGCCAGCAGGAGGGTACAGGGCGCCTACGAGCAGTACTTC
j_gene: TRBJ2-7
abundance: NA
v_gene: TRBV28
d_gene: NA

CDR3aa: CASSPEQGMNTEAFF
CDR3nt: TGTGCCAGCAGCCCCGAGCAGGGTATGAACACTGAAGCTTTCTTT
j_gene: TRBJ1-1
abundance: few
v_gene: TRBV4-2
d_gene: NA

CDR3aa: CASSFEGRQYF
CDR3nt: TGTGCCAGCAGTTTTGAGGGGAGGCAGTACTTC
j_gene: TRBJ2-7
abundance: many
v_gene: TRBV12-3/TRBV12-4
d_gene: NA

CDR3aa: CASSQGRTSSNEQYF
CDR3nt: TGTGCCAGCAGCCAGGGCCGGACTAGCTCGAACGAGCAGTACTTC
j_gene: TRBJ2-7
abundance: once
v_gene: TRBV3-1
d_gene: TRBD2